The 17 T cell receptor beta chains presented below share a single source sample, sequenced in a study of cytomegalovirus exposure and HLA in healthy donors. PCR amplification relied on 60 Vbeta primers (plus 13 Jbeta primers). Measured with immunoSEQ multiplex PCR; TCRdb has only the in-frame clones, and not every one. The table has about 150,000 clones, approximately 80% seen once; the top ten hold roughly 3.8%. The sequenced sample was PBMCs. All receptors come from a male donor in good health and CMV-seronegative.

The CDR3 DNA reads TGCAGCGTTGACAACTCTGGGGCCAACGTCCTGACTTTC. Translation: CSVDNSGANVLTF. The chain carries TRBV29-1 and TRBJ2-6; D gene ambiguous. The CDR3 covers 13 residues. V shed 3 bases and J shed 0 bases, with 3 bases lying between them. The germline CDR1 and CDR2 sequences are SQVTM and ANQGSEA.

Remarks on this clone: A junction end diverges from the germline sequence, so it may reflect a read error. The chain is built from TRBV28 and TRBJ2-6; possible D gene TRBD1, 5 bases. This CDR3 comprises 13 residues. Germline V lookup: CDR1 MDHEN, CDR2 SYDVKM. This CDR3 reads CASSPPGANGLTF. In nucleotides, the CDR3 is TGTGCCAGCAGTCCCCCTGGGGCCAACGGCCTGACTTTC.

As DNA, the CDR3 is TGTGCCAGCAGCTTATTTGCCATTGGGGACAGTCAGTACTTC. Encoded protein: CASSLFAIGDSQYF. The chain is built from TRBV7-2 and TRBJ2-4; 7 bases match TRBD1. The CDR3 is 14 amino acids. The trim removed 2 bases at V and 12 bases at J, leaving 10 bases unmatched. Germline loops: CDR1 SGHTA, CDR2 FQGNSA. Full variable domain (remainder filled in from reference TRBV7-2 and TRBJ2-4): GAGVSQSPSNKVTEKGKDVELRCDPISGHTALYWYRQSLGQGLEFLIYFQGNSAPDKSGLPSDRFSAERTGGSVSTLTIQRTQQEDSAVYLCASSLFAIGDSQYFGAGTRLSVL.

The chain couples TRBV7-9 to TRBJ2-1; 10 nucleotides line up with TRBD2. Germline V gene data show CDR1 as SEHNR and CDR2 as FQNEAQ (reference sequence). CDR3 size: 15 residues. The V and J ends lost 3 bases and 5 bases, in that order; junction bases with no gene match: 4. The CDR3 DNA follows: TGTGCCAGCAGCTTTGAGCTAGCGGGAGACAATGAGCAGTTCTTC. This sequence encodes CASSFELAGDNEQFF.

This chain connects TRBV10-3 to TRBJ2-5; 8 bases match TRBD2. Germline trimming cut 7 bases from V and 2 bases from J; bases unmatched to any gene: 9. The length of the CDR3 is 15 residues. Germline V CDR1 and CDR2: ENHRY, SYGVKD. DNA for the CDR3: TGTGCCATCAAACGGAAAGCGGGGGATCAAGAGACCCAGTACTTC. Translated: CAIKRKAGDQETQYF.

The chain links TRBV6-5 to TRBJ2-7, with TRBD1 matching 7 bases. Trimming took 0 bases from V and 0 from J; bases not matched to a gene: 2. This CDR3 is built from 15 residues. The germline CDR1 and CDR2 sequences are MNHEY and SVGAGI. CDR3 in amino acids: CASSYSAGGSYEQYF. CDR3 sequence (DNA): TGTGCCAGCAGTTACTCGGCAGGGGGCTCCTACGAGCAGTACTTC.

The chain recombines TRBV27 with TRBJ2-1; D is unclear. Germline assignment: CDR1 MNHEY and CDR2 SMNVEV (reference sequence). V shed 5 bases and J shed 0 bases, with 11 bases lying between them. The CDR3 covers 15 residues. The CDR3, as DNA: TGTGCCAGCAGTATCAACGGGTTCTCCTACAATGAGCAGTTCTTC. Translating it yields CASSINGFSYNEQFF.

The CDR3 loop is CASSQGQGDYEQYF. The CDR3 DNA reads TGTGCCAGCAGCCAGGGACAGGGGGACTACGAGCAGTACTTC. This chain joins TRBV4-2 and TRBJ2-7; 11 bases are shared with TRBD1. Germline lookup yields CDR1 LGHNA and CDR2 YNFKEQ. Trimming at V came to 3 bases and at J to 3 bases, leaving 1 base not matched to a gene. The CDR3 extends over 14 amino acids.

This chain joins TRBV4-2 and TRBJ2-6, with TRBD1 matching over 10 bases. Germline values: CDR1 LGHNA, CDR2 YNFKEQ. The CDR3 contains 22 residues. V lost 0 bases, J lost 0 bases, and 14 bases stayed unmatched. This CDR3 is CASSQDRIRPGQGPSGANVLTF. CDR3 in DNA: TGTGCCAGCAGCCAAGATAGGATTCGGCCGGGACAGGGGCCCTCTGGGGCCAACGTCCTGACTTTC.

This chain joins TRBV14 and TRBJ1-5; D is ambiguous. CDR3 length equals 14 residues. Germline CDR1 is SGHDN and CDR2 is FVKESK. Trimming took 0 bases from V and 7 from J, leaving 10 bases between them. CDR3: CASSQDFRGQPQHF. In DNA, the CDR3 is TGTGCCAGCAGCCAAGATTTCCGCGGGCAGCCCCAGCATTTT.

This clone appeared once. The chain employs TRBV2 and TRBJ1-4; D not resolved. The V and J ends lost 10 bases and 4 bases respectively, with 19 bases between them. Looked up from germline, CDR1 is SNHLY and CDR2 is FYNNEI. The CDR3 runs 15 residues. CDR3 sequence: CATNPAGNYNEKLFF. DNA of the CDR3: TGTGCCACCAACCCGGCGGGCAACTATAATGAAAAACTGTTTTTT.

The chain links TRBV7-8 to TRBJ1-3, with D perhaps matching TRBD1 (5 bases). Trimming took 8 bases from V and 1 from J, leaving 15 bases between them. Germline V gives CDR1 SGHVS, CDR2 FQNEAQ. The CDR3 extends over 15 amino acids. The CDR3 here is CASSYGGESGNTIYF. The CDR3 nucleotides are TGTGCCAGCTCTTACGGGGGAGAATCTGGAAACACCATATATTTT.

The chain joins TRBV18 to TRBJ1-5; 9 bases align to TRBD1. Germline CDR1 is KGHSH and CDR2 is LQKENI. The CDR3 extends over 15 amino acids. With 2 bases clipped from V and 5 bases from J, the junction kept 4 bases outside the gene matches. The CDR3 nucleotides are TGTGCCAGCTCACCAGGGAGGACAGGGGATCAGCCCCAGCATTTT. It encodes CASSPGRTGDQPQHF.

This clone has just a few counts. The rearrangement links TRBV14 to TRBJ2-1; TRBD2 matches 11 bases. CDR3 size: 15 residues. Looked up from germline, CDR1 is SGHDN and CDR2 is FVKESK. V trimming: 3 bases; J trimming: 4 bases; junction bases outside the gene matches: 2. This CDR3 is CASSQLAGGYNEQFF. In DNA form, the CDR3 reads TGTGCCAGCAGCCAGCTAGCGGGGGGATACAATGAGCAGTTCTTC. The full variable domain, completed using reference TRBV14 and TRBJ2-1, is EAGVTQFPSHSVIEKGQTVTLRCDPISGHDNLYWYRRVMGKEIKFLLHFVKESKQDESGMPNNRFLAERTGGTYSTLKVQPAELEDSGVYFCASSQLAGGYNEQFFGPGTRLTVL.

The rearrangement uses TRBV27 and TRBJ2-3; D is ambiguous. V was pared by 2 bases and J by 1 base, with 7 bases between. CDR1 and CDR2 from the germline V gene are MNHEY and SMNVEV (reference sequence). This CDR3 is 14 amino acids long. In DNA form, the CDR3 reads TGTGCCAGCAGTTTAGGGCGAGGCACAGATACGCAGTATTTT. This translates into CASSLGRGTDTQYF.

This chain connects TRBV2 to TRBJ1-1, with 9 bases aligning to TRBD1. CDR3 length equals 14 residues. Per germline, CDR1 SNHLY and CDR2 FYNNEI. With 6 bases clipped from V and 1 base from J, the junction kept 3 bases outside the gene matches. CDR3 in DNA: TGTGCCAGCAGAATGGGACAGGGGAACACTGAAGCTTTCTTT. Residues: CASRMGQGNTEAFF.

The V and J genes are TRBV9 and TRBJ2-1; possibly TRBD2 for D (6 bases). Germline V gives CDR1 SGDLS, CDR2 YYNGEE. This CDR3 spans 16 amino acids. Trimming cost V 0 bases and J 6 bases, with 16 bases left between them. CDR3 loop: CASSVAARERSNEQFF. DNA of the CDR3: TGTGCCAGCAGCGTAGCTGCGCGGGAACGTTCCAATGAGCAGTTCTTC.